This paragraph covers one T cell receptor beta chain sequence. The data derive from a study of CD8 T cells in Susac syndrome. Random hexamers served to reverse transcribe roughly 0.45 to 1 ug RNA. TCRdb re-derived calls from the immunoSEQ multiplex PCR reads in MiXCR, one entry per CDR3 protein. The top ten clones hold under 0.2% of a sample with more than 200,000 distinct CDR3 sequences, approximately 94% of them seen once. This receptor was obtained from a human donor with Susac syndrome. Sequenced input: CD4+ T cells from PBMCs.

Written as DNA, the CDR3 is TGTGCCAGTCGGGCCGGAGAGGAAGAGACCCAGTACTTC. Translating gives CASRAGEEETQYF. This rearrangement joins TRBV19 to TRBJ2-5; D unclear. Germline CDR1 reads LNHDA; CDR2 reads SQIVND (reference sequence). This CDR3 has 13 amino acids. V gave up 8 bases and J gave up 3 bases, with 13 bases separating them.